This T cell receptor (beta chain) was captured in a study of CD8 T cells in Susac syndrome. cDNA came from around 0.5 to 1 ug RNA primed by random hexamers. Across 54 Vbeta and 13 Jbeta, immunoSEQ multiplex PCR amplified TCR beta CDR3. TCRdb re-derived calls from the immunoSEQ multiplex PCR reads in MiXCR, one entry per CDR3 protein. The table shows some 120,000 distinct CDR3 sequences, with 85% to 95% occurring only once. Sequencing of TCR beta covered CD8+ and CD4+ T cells obtained from blood. It was treatment-naive patients with stable or active relapsing-remitting disease who made up the multiple sclerosis controls. The V gene's germline CDR1 is PRHDT and CDR2 FYEKMQ (reference sequence). This CDR3 spans 15 amino acids. Between the trimmed V and J ends, which lost 5 bases and 0 bases, there was a span of 12 bases.

This TCR derives from a human donor with multiple sclerosis. This chain connects TRBV13 to TRBJ2-3, with D perhaps being TRBD1 or TRBD2 (5 bases each). Sequencing input: CD8+ T cells from PBMCs. Written as DNA, the CDR3 is TGTGCCAGCAGCCACCACCGGGACAGCACAGATACGCAGTATTTT. Protein sequence: CASSHHRDSTDTQYF.